This T cell receptor beta chain comes out of a study of T cells in Graves' hyperthyroidism and ophthalmopathy. Study results and caveats: Blood also carried most thyroid clonotypes expanded above 0.001.

Newly diagnosed hyperthyroidism, duration under 2 months, in patients aged 18 to 65. Researchers amplified the TCR beta CDR3 regions from RNA transcripts. An initial round of RT-PCR targeting the TCR CDR3 relied on the HTBI primer set. One entry per CDR3 protein, called by TCRdb with MiXCR from the multiplex PCR reads. This table has approximately 600,000 distinct CDR3 sequences, about 15% appearing once. CDR1 and CDR2 (germline): SGHTA, FQGNSA. Trimming at V came to 2 bases and at J to 2 bases, leaving 15 bases not matched to a gene. This CDR3 comprises 19 residues. This clonotype appeared many times. Its antigen is undetermined.

The chain combines TRBV7-2 with TRBJ2-7, with 10 bases aligning to TRBD2. The sample was blood. This clonotype originated in a woman aged 25 to 39 with Graves' hyperthyroidism that later progressed to Graves' ophthalmopathy. This chain's CDR3 is CASSLTSGSGRAYPYEQYF. DNA for the CDR3: TGTGCCAGCAGCTTAACAAGTGGAAGCGGGAGGGCCTATCCCTACGAGCAGTACTTC.